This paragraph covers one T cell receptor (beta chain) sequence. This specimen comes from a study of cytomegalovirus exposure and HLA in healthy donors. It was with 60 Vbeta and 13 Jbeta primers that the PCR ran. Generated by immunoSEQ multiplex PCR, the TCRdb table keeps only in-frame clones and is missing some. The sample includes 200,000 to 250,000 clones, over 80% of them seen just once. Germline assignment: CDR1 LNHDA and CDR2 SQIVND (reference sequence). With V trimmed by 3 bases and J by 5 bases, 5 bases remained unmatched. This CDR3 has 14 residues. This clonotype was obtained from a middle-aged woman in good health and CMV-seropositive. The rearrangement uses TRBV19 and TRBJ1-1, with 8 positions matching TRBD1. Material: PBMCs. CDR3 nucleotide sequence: TGTGCCAGTAGTATTGGGACAGGAGGTACTGAAGCTTTCTTT. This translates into CASSIGTGGTEAFF. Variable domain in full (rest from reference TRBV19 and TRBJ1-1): DGGITQSPKYLFRKEGQNVTLSCEQNLNHDAMYWYRQDPGQGLRLIYYSQIVNDFQKGDIAEGYSVSREKKESFPLTVTSAQKNPTAFYLCASSIGTGGTEAFFGQGTRLTVV.